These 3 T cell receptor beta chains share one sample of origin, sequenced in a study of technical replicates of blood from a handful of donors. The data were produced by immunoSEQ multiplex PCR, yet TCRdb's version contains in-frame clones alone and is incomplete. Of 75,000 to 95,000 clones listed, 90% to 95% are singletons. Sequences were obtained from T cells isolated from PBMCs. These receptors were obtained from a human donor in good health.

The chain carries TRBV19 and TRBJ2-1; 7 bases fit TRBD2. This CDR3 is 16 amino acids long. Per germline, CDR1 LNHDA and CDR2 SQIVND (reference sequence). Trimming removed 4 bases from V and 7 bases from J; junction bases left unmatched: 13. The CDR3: CASSTRGTKFRNEQFF. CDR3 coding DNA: TGTGCCAGTAGTACGCGAGGGACTAAGTTTAGGAATGAGCAGTTCTTC.

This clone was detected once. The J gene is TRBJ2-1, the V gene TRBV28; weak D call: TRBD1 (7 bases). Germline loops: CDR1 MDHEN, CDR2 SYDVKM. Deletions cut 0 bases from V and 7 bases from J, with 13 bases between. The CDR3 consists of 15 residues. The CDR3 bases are TGTGCCAGCAGTTTATGGCAGGGGGAGGAAAATGAGCAGTTCTTC. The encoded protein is CASSLWQGEENEQFF.

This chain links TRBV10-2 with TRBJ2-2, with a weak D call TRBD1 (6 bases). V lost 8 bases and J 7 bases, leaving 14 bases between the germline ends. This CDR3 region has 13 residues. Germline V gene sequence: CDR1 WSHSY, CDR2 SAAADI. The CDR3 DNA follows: TGCGCCAGCTACAGGGACGAATACGGGGAGCTGTTTTTT. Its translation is CASYRDEYGELFF.